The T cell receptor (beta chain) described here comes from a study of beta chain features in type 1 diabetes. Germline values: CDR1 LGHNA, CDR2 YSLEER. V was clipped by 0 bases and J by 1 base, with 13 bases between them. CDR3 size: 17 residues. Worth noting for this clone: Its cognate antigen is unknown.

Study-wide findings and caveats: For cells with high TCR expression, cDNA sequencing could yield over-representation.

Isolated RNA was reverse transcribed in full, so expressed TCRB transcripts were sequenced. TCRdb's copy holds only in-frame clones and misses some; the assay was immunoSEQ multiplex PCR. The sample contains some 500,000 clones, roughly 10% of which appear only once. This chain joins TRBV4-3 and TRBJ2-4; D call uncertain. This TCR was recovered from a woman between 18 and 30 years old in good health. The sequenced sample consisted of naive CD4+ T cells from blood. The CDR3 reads CASSQDRRKLAKNIQYF. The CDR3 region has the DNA TGCGCCAGCAGCCAAGATAGGCGGAAATTGGCCAAAAACATTCAGTACTTC.